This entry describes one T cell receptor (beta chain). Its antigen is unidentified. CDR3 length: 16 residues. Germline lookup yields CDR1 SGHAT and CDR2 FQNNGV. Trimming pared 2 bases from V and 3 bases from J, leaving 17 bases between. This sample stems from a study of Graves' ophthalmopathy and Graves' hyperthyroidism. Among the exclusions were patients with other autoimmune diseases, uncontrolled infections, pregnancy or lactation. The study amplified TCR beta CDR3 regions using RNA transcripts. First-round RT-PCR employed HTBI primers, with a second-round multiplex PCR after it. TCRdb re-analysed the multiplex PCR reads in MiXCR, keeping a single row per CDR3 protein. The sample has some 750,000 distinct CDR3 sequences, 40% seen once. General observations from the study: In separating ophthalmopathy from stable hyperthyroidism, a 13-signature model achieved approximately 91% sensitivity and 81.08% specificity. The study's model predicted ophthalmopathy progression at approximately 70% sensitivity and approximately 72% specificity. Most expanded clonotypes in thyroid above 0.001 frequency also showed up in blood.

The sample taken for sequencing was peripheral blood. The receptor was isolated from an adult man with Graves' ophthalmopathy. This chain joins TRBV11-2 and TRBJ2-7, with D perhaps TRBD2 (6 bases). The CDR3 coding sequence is TGTGCCAGCAGCTTAAGCCCTGGGGCGGACTACTACGAGCAGTACTTC. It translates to CASSLSPGADYYEQYF.